These 21 T cell receptor beta chains share one sample of origin, sequenced in a study of blood T cell repertoires in COVID-19 (dated by TCRdb to about 2020). The protocol used for the library was the immunoSEQ multiplex PCR assay. TCRdb re-hosts the immuneACCESS table, in-frame sequences only. Its copies lack some clones; in the studies checked, an unresolved V gene accounts for under half of them, and the cause for the rest is not known. Recorded for this sample are 250,000 to 300,000 clones; 70% to 90% of them occurred a single time. The ten largest make up 4.6% of the sample. The sample consisted of peripheral blood. The receptors originated from a man aged 55 to 70 who had recovered from COVID-19.

The J gene is TRBJ1-6, the V gene TRBV25-1, with 8 bases lining up with TRBD1. Germline V gives CDR1 MGHDK, CDR2 SYGVNS. Germline trimming cut 4 bases from V and 10 bases from J; bases unmatched to any gene: 9. CDR3 size: 15 residues. The CDR3 DNA sequence: TGTGCCAGCAGTGGATATCAGGGGGCAAGGTCACCCCTCCACTTT. It is translated as CASSGYQGARSPLHF.

The V call is TRBV6-5, the J call TRBJ2-6; D is unresolved. Trimming removed 6 bases from V and 7 bases from J, with 16 bases in between. Per germline, CDR1 MNHEY and CDR2 SVGAGI. The CDR3 extends over 15 amino acids. The CDR3 loop reads CASSPPGRIANVLTF. The CDR3 nucleotides read TGTGCCAGCAGCCCCCCAGGCCGTATAGCCAACGTCCTGACTTTC.

The chain couples TRBV7-9 to TRBJ1-1, with 8 bases identical to TRBD1. The CDR3 runs 18 residues. CDR1 is SEHNR, CDR2 FQNEAQ, per germline (reference sequence). The ends lost 1 base at V and 6 bases at J; junction bases unmatched: 16. DNA for the CDR3: TGTGCCAGCAGCTTAGTGGCAGGGACAGGTTCTTATTTGGCTGAAGCTTTCTTT. As protein: CASSLVAGTGSYLAEAFF.

V gene TRBV5-6 combines with J gene TRBJ1-2; possibly TRBD1 for D (5 bases). Trimming took off 0 bases at V and 8 bases at J, with 11 bases between the two ends. The germline gives CDR1 SGHDT, CDR2 YYEEEE. CDR3 length: 13 amino acids. DNA of the CDR3: TGTGCCAGCAGCTTGGCCTCCGGGGGAGGCTACACCTTC. It codes for CASSLASGGGYTF.

The chain joins TRBV4-1 to TRBJ2-2, with 11 bases fitting TRBD1. The CDR3 has 18 amino acids. V was pared by 5 bases and J by 5 bases, with 13 bases of the junction left unmatched. In germline, CDR1 is MGHRA, CDR2 YSYEKL. The CDR3 spells CASSFIEIGTGGTGELFF. DNA for the CDR3: TGCGCCAGCAGCTTCATAGAGATCGGGACAGGGGGGACCGGGGAGCTGTTTTTT.

The table lists this clone with a few counts. This chain links TRBV5-1 with TRBJ1-6; 8 nucleotides agree with TRBD1. The CDR3 loop spans 17 amino acids. The V segment lost 2 bases and the J segment 8 bases; nucleotides outside the gene matches: 12. The germline CDR1 and CDR2 sequences are SGHRS and YFSETQ. CDR3 nucleotides: TGCGCCAGCAGCTTTGCCACCCTACAGGGGGGCGATTCACCCCTCCACTTT. The encoded protein is CASSFATLQGGDSPLHF. The full variable domain, completed using reference TRBV5-1 and TRBJ1-6, is KAGVTQTPRYLIKTRGQQVTLSCSPISGHRSVSWYQQTPGQGLQFLFEYFSETQRNKGNFPGRFSGRQFSNSRSEMNVSTLELGDSALYLCASSFATLQGGDSPLHFGNGTRLTVT.

V usage is TRBV5-6 and J usage is TRBJ2-1, with 9 nucleotides matching TRBD2. The germline V gene encodes CDR1 SGHDT and CDR2 YYEEEE. The CDR3 length is 18 residues. The ends lost 3 bases at V and 6 bases at J; junction bases unmatched: 16. The CDR3 DNA is TGTGCCAGCAGCTGGCCGCCAGCTAGCGGGGACTTCCGCAATGAGCAGTTCTTC. This codes for CASSWPPASGDFRNEQFF. The whole variable domain, remainder taken from reference TRBV5-6 and TRBJ2-1, is DAGVTQSPTHLIKTRGQQVTLRCSPKSGHDTVSWYQQALGQGPQFIFQYYEEEERQRGNFPDRFSGHQFPNYSSELNVNALLLGDSALYLCASSWPPASGDFRNEQFFGPGTRLTVL.

The chain recombines TRBV6-6 with TRBJ2-7; 8 bases match TRBD1. There are 13 residues in the CDR3. V lost 7 bases, J lost 3 bases, and 5 bases stayed unmatched. Germline CDR1 and CDR2: MNHNY and SVGAGI (reference sequence). CDR3 residues: CASNPDRDYEQYF. For the CDR3, the DNA is TGTGCCAGCAATCCGGACAGGGACTACGAGCAGTACTTC.

The chain combines TRBV6-5 with TRBJ2-7, with 9 bases that match TRBD1. V shed 2 bases and J 0 bases; nucleotides not matched to a gene: 5. The length of the CDR3 is 16 residues. Germline CDR1 and CDR2: MNHEY and SVGAGI. CDR3: CASSYAGTGISYEQYF. CDR3 nucleotides: TGTGCCAGCAGTTACGCCGGGACAGGGATCTCCTACGAGCAGTACTTC.

The CDR3: CASSESGGYTF. Written as DNA, the CDR3 is TGTGCCAGCAGTGAATCGGGAGGCTACACCTTC. The J gene is TRBJ1-2, the V gene TRBV2; D ambiguous. The CDR3 spans 11 residues. Germline CDR1 reads SNHLY; CDR2 reads FYNNEI. The V gene lost 2 bases and the J gene lost 8 bases, with 6 bases spanning the gap.

This chain links TRBV29-1 with TRBJ1-1, with no clear D. Germline V gene lookup returns CDR1 SQVTM and CDR2 ANQGSEA. The CDR3 spans 17 residues. V was cut by 4 bases and J by 2 bases, with 23 bases left in between. The CDR3, as DNA: TGCAGCGTTGTTCGCGTTGTTTGGCAGACAAAAAACACTGAAGCTTTCTTT. The encoded protein is CSVVRVVWQTKNTEAFF.

This rearrangement joins TRBV7-9 to TRBJ2-7, with 9 bases fitting TRBD1. The germline gives CDR1 SEHNR, CDR2 FQNEAQ (reference sequence). The length of the CDR3 is 15 residues. The junction had 9 bases not matched to a gene; V was cut back by 4 bases and J by 5 bases. The CDR3 reads CASSSLGTGKDEQYF. In nucleotides, the CDR3 is TGTGCCAGCAGCTCCCTGGGGACAGGGAAAGACGAGCAGTACTTC.

The CDR3 coding sequence is TGTGCCAGCAGCGTGTCCGTCACGGGGACCCAGTACTTC. This codes for CASSVSVTGTQYF. The chain combines TRBV9 with TRBJ2-5; D is ambiguous. V was clipped by 2 bases and J by 7 bases, with 12 bases between them. There are 13 residues in the CDR3. Germline CDR1 is SGDLS and CDR2 is YYNGEE.

This clone showed up just once. The chain links TRBV28 to TRBJ2-1; a weak D match, TRBD1 (5 bases). The CDR3 is 17 residues long. Between the trimmed V and J ends, which lost 3 bases and 10 bases, there was a span of 25 bases. Germline lookup yields CDR1 MDHEN and CDR2 SYDVKM. The CDR3 loop reads CASSFSSDSRPIWEQFF. CDR3 coding DNA: TGTGCCAGCAGTTTTAGCTCTGACAGCAGACCAATATGGGAGCAGTTCTTC.

This rearrangement joins TRBV7-6 to TRBJ2-5; 11 positions match TRBD1. Germline assignment: CDR1 SGHVS and CDR2 FNYEAQ. Germline trimming cut 5 bases from V and 2 bases from J; bases unmatched to any gene: 7. This CDR3 spans 16 amino acids. CDR3 region: CASSRTGTGGQETQYF. In DNA form, the CDR3 reads TGTGCCAGCAGCCGGACCGGGACAGGGGGACAAGAGACCCAGTACTTC.

In its sample, this clone was seen once. The chain carries TRBV28 and TRBJ2-7; TRBD2 matches at 7 bases. The CDR3 is 13 amino acids. V gave up 2 bases and J gave up 7 bases; unmatched junction bases: 5. Germline CDR1 is MDHEN and CDR2 is SYDVKM. CDR3 DNA: TGTGCCAGCAGTTTAACCGGGAGGAAGGAGCAGTACTTC. It translates to CASSLTGRKEQYF.

The chain links TRBV6-5 to TRBJ1-3; 7 positions match TRBD1. The CDR3 is 15 amino acids. J gave up 2 bases and V 7 bases, and 8 bases lay outside the gene matches. In germline, CDR1 is MNHEY, CDR2 SVGAGI. CDR3: CASNEGTVTGNTIYF. CDR3 nucleotide sequence: TGTGCCAGCAACGAAGGGACAGTCACTGGAAACACCATATATTTT.

The chain recombines TRBV5-4 with TRBJ1-2; D is perhaps TRBD1 (6 bases). Germline CDR1 and CDR2: SGHNT and YYREEE (reference sequence). This CDR3 comprises 15 residues. Trimming removed 0 bases from V and 6 bases from J, with 15 bases in between. The CDR3 reads CASSLGRQAGDGYTF. The CDR3 DNA is TGTGCCAGCAGCTTGGGCCGGCAGGCAGGGGATGGCTACACCTTC. Supplemented by reference TRBV5-4 and TRBJ1-2, the full variable domain reads ETGVTQSPTHLIKTRGQQVTLRCSSQSGHNTVSWYQQALGQGPQFIFQYYREEENGRGNFPPRFSGLQFPNYSSELNVNALELDDSALYLCASSLGRQAGDGYTFGSGTRLTVV.

The rearrangement joins TRBV4-2 to TRBJ1-5, with D unresolved. The CDR3 length is 15 residues. V was cut by 0 bases and J by 7 bases, with 13 bases left in between. CDR1 and CDR2 from the germline V gene are LGHNA and YNFKEQ. In nucleotides, the CDR3 is TGTGCCAGCAGCCAAGAGGCAGGCCGTGGGCAGCCCCAGCATTTT. Protein: CASSQEAGRGQPQHF.

The chain combines TRBV4-1 with TRBJ2-3; a weak D match, TRBD1 (7 bases). Germline assignment: CDR1 MGHRA and CDR2 YSYEKL. V dropped 4 bases and J dropped 5 bases, with 16 bases sitting between them. The CDR3 loop spans 15 amino acids. CDR3 DNA sequence: TGCGCCAGCAGCCCTTGGGGCAGGGGGGTAGATACGCAGTATTTT. This codes for CASSPWGRGVDTQYF.

The V gene is TRBV6-5, the J gene TRBJ2-7, with a weak D call TRBD1 (5 bases). The CDR3 is made up of 14 amino acids. The V and J ends lost 5 bases and 3 bases respectively, with 14 bases between them. The germline CDR1 and CDR2 sequences are MNHEY and SVGAGI. The CDR3 sequence is CASSQPGHGYEQYF. CDR3 DNA: TGTGCCAGCAGTCAGCCAGGGCACGGCTACGAGCAGTACTTC.